The clone carrying this T cell receptor (beta chain) is a singleton in its sample. Profiled with immunoSEQ multiplex PCR; TCRdb holds only in-frame clones, not every one. The profile shows about 73,000 clones, roughly 87% of them singletons. V lost 4 bases to trimming and J lost 6 bases, with 16 bases between them. CDR1 and CDR2 from the germline V gene are SGDLS and YYNGEE. The CDR3 is made up of 15 amino acids. This sample stems from a study of control samples from healthy donors and cancer patients. The sequence was collected from a woman between 50 and 59 years old in good health. The material sequenced was blood. This chain links TRBV9 with TRBJ1-4, with D perhaps TRBD1 (5 bases). The DNA for the CDR3 is TGTGCCAGCAGCCCAGCGACAGACTGGGATGAAAAACTGTTTTTT. Amino acids: CASSPATDWDEKLFF. The variable domain in full, completed from reference TRBV9 and TRBJ1-4, reads DSGVTQTPKHLITATGQRVTLRCSPRSGDLSVYWYQQSLDQGLQFLIQYYNGEERAKGNILERFSAQQFPDLHSELNLSSLELGDSALYFCASSPATDWDEKLFFGSGTQLSVL.